This T cell receptor beta chain was recorded in a study of T-cell memory formation after mild COVID-19. Study-wide results and caveats: A second wave expanding day 15 to 37 was CD4+-biased; contracting clones were balanced. Shrinking CD4+ clones were chiefly CM and EM; CD8+ ones were chiefly EMRA.

A note on this clonotype: Its matching antigen is unknown.

The V end was cut by 2 bases, the J end by 4 bases, with 15 bases between. Germline lookup yields CDR1 SGHRS and CDR2 YFSETQ. There are 15 residues in the CDR3. One entry per CDR3 protein results from TCRdb running MiXCR on the 5' RACE reads. Found here are more than 450,000 distinct CDR3 sequences, about a sixth of them singletons; the top ten hold about 11%. Sequences were obtained from PBMCs or a T cell subset sorted from them (not recorded which). This TCR was recovered from an adult woman who had mild COVID-19 (a few samples of this study predate the infection). Cell type and time point are not known. V is TRBV5-1 and J is TRBJ1-1; D is perhaps TRBD1 (5 bases). The CDR3 DNA sequence: TGCGCCAGCAGCTTTGACCAAGGGGTTACCACTGAAGCTTTCTTT. Protein: CASSFDQGVTTEAFF.